This entry lists 22 T cell receptor beta chains sequenced from one sample in a study of blood T cells in healthy people across ages. The authors ran a second PCR of 7 to 11 cycles using a sample-barcoded 5' primer and a J-beta primer mix. In TCRdb, the 5' RACE reads were re-called with MiXCR into one record per CDR3 protein. This sample carries roughly 680,000 distinct CDR3 sequences, roughly half of them seen once, and the ten largest clones take roughly 13%. Sequenced material: blood. These receptors came from an elderly woman in good health.

The J gene is TRBJ2-2, the V gene TRBV20-1; TRBD1 or TRBD2 may be the D gene (5 bases each). The V and J ends lost 5 bases and 6 bases respectively, with 22 bases between them. The CDR3 contains 16 residues. Germline loops: CDR1 DFQATT, CDR2 SNEGSKA (reference sequence). The CDR3 DNA follows: TGCAGTGCTCCAAATGGTGGGGGTTGGGACGCCGGGGAGCTGTTTTTT. It translates to CSAPNGGGWDAGELFF.

The V call is TRBV12-3 or TRBV12-4, the J call TRBJ2-7; D perhaps matches TRBD1 (6 bases). The CDR3 length is 13 residues. V gave up 6 bases and J gave up 3 bases, with 12 bases separating them. CDR3 region: CASSLGHGYEQYF. CDR3 nucleotides: TGTGCCAGCAGCCTGGGACACGGCTACGAGCAGTACTTC.

A word on this clonotype: This may arise from a read error, as a much more abundant clone is one base away. V gene TRBV28 combines with J gene TRBJ2-3, with TRBD1 matching over 11 bases. The CDR3 is made up of 15 amino acids. Germline CDR1 MDHEN, CDR2 SYDVKM. Trimming cost V 11 bases and J 7 bases; bases outside gene matches: 14. The CDR3 sequence: CAGTPVGTGGYTQYF. The DNA for the CDR3 is TGTGCCGGCACTCCCGTCGGGACAGGGGGTTATACGCAGTATTTT.

Only a few counts were recorded for this clonotype. In nucleotides, the CDR3 is TGTGCCAGCAGAGCGGCGTTAGTAAACACCGGGGAGCTGTTTTTT. It translates to CASRAALVNTGELFF. The chain combines TRBV7-9 with TRBJ2-2, with a weak D call TRBD2 (5 bases). The CDR3 totals 15 residues. With 6 bases removed from V and 2 bases from J, the gap between germline ends came to 13 bases. From germline, CDR1 is SEHNR and CDR2 FQNEAQ (reference sequence).

The chain links TRBV7-9 to TRBJ1-1, with D perhaps TRBD1 (5 bases). Germline V gives CDR1 SEHNR, CDR2 FQNEAQ (reference sequence). V lost 0 bases, J lost 6 bases, and 8 bases lay in between. The CDR3 has 13 amino acids. CDR3 DNA sequence: TGTGCCAGCAGCTTAGCGGGGACCCCTGAAGCTTTCTTT. Translation gives CASSLAGTPEAFF.

In this sample, this clonotype turned up many times. CDR3 sequence: CASRQSGRASGEQFF. The CDR3 DNA reads as TGTGCCAGCAGACAGAGCGGGAGGGCCAGTGGTGAGCAGTTCTTC. This rearrangement joins TRBV12-3 or TRBV12-4 to TRBJ2-1; 10 bases agree with TRBD2. The CDR3 extends over 15 amino acids. V was pared by 6 bases and J by 9 bases, with 11 bases of the junction left unmatched.

This chain uses TRBV5-1 with TRBJ2-1; 10 bases agree with TRBD1. With the DNA end fitting TRBJ2-7 better, the J assignment may be wrong. CDR1 and CDR2 from the germline V gene are SGHRS and YFSETQ. This CDR3 has 18 amino acids. CDR3 loop: CASSRPPGQGHSYNEQYF. The CDR3, as DNA: TGCGCCAGCAGCCGACCCCCGGGACAGGGGCACTCCTACAATGAGCAGTACTTC.

This clonotype was found a few times. The chain combines TRBV7-2 with TRBJ2-5; perhaps TRBD2 as D (5 bases). The V end was cut by 0 bases, the J end by 5 bases, with 7 bases between. The CDR3 spans 13 residues. CDR1 and CDR2 (germline): SGHTA, FQGNSA. CDR3 in DNA: TGTGCCAGCAGCTTAGCTCCGGGGGAGACCCAGTACTTC. Its translation: CASSLAPGETQYF.

This clonotype was seen ten or more times. Here the CDR3 reads CASSFLANANYEQYF. The CDR3, as DNA: TGTGCCAGCAGCTTTCTAGCGAACGCTAATTACGAGCAGTACTTC. The rearrangement links TRBV7-2 to TRBJ2-7; D might be TRBD2 (6 bases). The CDR3 length is 15 residues. Germline V gene lookup returns CDR1 SGHTA and CDR2 FQGNSA. Deletions cut 3 bases from V and 4 bases from J, with 16 bases between.

This clonotype has at least ten counts. This chain joins TRBV12-3 or TRBV12-4 and TRBJ2-1, with D possibly matching TRBD2 (6 bases). V lost 6 bases and J lost 12, with 12 bases in between. CDR3 length: 11 amino acids. Here the CDR3 DNA reads TGTGCCAGCAGCCCACTAGCTCGGCAGTTCTTC. Protein sequence: CASSPLARQFF.

This clonotype was detected many times. The chain carries TRBV7-9 and TRBJ2-3; D uncertain. Trimming cost V 6 bases and J 6 bases, with 7 bases left between them. This CDR3 is 11 amino acids long. Germline V gives CDR1 SEHNR, CDR2 FQNEAQ (reference sequence). The chain's CDR3 is CASSRADTQYF. Written as DNA, the CDR3 is TGTGCCAGCAGTAGGGCCGATACGCAGTATTTT. Full variable domain (remainder filled in from reference TRBV7-9 and TRBJ2-3): DTGVSQNPRHKITKRGQNVTFRCDPISEHNRLYWYRQTLGQGPEFLTYFQNEAQLEKSRLLSDRFSAERPKGSFSTLEIQRTEQGDSAMYLCASSRADTQYFGPGTRLTVL.

This clonotype was counted many times. The V gene is TRBV5-1, the J gene TRBJ2-4; D not resolved. V lost 5 bases and J lost 1, with 16 bases in between. Germline V gene data show CDR1 as SGHRS and CDR2 as YFSETQ. The CDR3 consists of 16 residues. CDR3 sequence reads: CASSFTTNSAKNIQYF. The CDR3 nucleotides are TGCGCCAGCAGTTTCACCACCAATTCGGCCAAAAACATTCAGTACTTC. Together with reference TRBV5-1 and TRBJ2-4, the CDR3 gives the full variable domain: KAGVTQTPRYLIKTRGQQVTLSCSPISGHRSVSWYQQTPGQGLQFLFEYFSETQRNKGNFPGRFSGRQFSNSRSEMNVSTLELGDSALYLCASSFTTNSAKNIQYFGAGTRLSVL.

There are many counts of this clonotype. The chain employs TRBV7-3 and TRBJ2-1, with 7 positions matching TRBD2. There are 18 residues in the CDR3. V shed 1 base and J 2 bases; nucleotides not matched to a gene: 11. The germline V gene encodes CDR1 SGHTA and CDR2 FQGTGA. CDR3 coding DNA: TGTGCCAGCAGCTTAAGAGGCTCGGCGGGGGTCACCTACAATGAGCAGTTCTTC. Translated, it gives CASSLRGSAGVTYNEQFF.

This chain links TRBV29-1 with TRBJ2-1; no firm D call. In germline, CDR1 is SQVTM, CDR2 ANQGSEA. The germline V and J ends were trimmed by 6 bases and 4 bases, with 7 bases remaining between them. The CDR3 extends over 11 amino acids. CDR3 region: CSVGVYNEQFF. The CDR3 DNA reads TGCAGCGTAGGTGTATACAATGAGCAGTTCTTC.

The gene calls are TRBV29-1 and TRBJ2-1, with TRBD2 as a possible D gene (6 bases). CDR3 size: 15 residues. Germline lookup yields CDR1 SQVTM and CDR2 ANQGSEA. V lost 5 bases to trimming and J lost 2 bases, with 16 bases between them. CDR3 protein: CSVSQGGVPYNEQFF. CDR3 bases: TGCAGCGTTTCCCAAGGAGGGGTACCCTACAATGAGCAGTTCTTC.

This clonotype occurred many times. This chain joins TRBV14 and TRBJ2-3, with TRBD1 identical over 9 bases. Germline V CDR1 and CDR2: SGHDN, FVKESK. The CDR3 sequence is 16 residues long. J lost 2 bases, V lost 3 bases, and 6 bases had no gene match. CDR3 amino acids: CASSQTGGTITDTQYF. Here the CDR3 DNA reads TGTGCCAGCAGCCAGACAGGGGGAACCATCACAGATACGCAGTATTTT.

The CDR3 sequence is CASSLGLAESTGELFF. CDR3 bases: TGTGCCAGCAGCTTAGGACTAGCGGAGAGCACCGGGGAGCTGTTTTTT. This chain uses TRBV7-9 with TRBJ2-2; 9 bases fit TRBD2. V lost 1 base to trimming and J lost 4 bases; unmatched junction nucleotides: 4. From germline, CDR1 is SEHNR and CDR2 FQNEAQ (reference sequence). The CDR3 has 16 residues.

CDR3 loop: CAPGSSYEQYF. DNA for the CDR3: TGTGCTCCCGGGTCCTCCTACGAGCAGTACTTC. The V gene is TRBV30, the J gene TRBJ2-7; D remains unclear. The CDR3 length is 11 residues. CDR1 is GTSNPN, CDR2 SVGIG, per germline (reference sequence).

As concerns this clonotype: A much larger clone differs from this one at a single base, so this may be a read error. This chain uses TRBV7-8 with TRBJ2-5, with D possibly matching TRBD2 (5 bases). The CDR3 spans 15 residues. V was trimmed by 4 bases and J by 11 bases, leaving 23 bases between them. Germline-derived CDR1 and CDR2 are SGHVS and FQNEAQ. The CDR3, as DNA: TGTGCCAGCAGCTCGCTTACGGGGAACTACAATGAGCAGTACTTC. It yields the protein CASSSLTGNYNEQYF.

Here the CDR3 DNA reads TGTGCCAGCAGCGTAGAAAGGTTTAGGTCCCTTAAACTTAGGGACATTCAGTACTTC. It codes for CASSVERFRSLKLRDIQYF. The chain links TRBV9 to TRBJ2-7; no firm D call. The last part of the DNA fits TRBJ2-4 better; the J call may be wrong. The CDR3 is 19 amino acids. Germline V gene lookup returns CDR1 SGDLS and CDR2 YYNGEE.

The chain combines TRBV20-1 with TRBJ2-7; 8 bases fit TRBD2. This CDR3 has 16 residues. Germline V gene data show CDR1 as DFQATT and CDR2 as SNEGSKA (reference sequence). With 0 bases clipped from V and 4 bases from J, the junction kept 11 bases outside the gene matches. CDR3 DNA: TGCAGTGCTAGAGATCTTAATTTAGCGGGATTTTACGAGCAGTACTTC. It encodes CSARDLNLAGFYEQYF.

For this clonotype: A read error may be the cause here, since a much bigger clone is one base away. The chain combines TRBV6-6 with TRBJ2-2, with D possibly TRBD1 on 6 matching bases. Trimming removed 5 bases from V and 5 bases from J, with 12 bases in between. CDR3 length: 14 amino acids. Germline values: CDR1 MNHNY, CDR2 SVGAGI (reference sequence). The CDR3 spells CASSVYQGTGELFF. DNA for the CDR3: TGTGCCAGCAGTGTGTATCAGGGGACCGGGGAGCTGTTTTTT.